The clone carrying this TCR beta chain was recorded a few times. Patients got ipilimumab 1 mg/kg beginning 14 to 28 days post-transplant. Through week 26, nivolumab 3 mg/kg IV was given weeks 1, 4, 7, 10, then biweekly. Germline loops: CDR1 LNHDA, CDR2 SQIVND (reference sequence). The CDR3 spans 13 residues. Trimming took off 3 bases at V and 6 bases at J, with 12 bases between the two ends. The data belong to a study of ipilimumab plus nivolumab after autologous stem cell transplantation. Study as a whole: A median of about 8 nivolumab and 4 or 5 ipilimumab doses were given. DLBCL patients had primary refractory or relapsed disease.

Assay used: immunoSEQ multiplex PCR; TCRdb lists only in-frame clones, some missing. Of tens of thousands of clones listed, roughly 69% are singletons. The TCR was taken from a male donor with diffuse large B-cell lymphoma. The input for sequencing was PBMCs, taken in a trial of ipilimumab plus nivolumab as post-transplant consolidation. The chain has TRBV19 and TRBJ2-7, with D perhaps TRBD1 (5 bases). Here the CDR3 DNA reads TGTGCCAGTAGTATGCAGGGTTTCGGCGAGCAGTACTTC. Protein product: CASSMQGFGEQYF.